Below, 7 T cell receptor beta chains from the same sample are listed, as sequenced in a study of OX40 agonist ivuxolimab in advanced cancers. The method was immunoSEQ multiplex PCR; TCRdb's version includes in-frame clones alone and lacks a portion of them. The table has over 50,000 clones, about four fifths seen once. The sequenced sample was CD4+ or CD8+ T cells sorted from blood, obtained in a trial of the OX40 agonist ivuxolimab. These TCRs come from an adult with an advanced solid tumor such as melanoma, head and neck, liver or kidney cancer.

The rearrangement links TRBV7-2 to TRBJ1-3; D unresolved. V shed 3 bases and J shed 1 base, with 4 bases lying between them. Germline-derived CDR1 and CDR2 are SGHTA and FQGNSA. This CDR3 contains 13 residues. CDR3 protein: CASSFLSGNTIYF. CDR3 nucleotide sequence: TGTGCCAGCAGCTTCCTTTCTGGAAACACCATATATTTT.

The CDR3 spells CASSSTGTWKSEAFF. The CDR3 DNA reads TGTGCCAGCAGCTCCACTGGGACTTGGAAGTCTGAAGCTTTCTTT. The chain is built from TRBV5-6 and TRBJ1-1; D may be TRBD1 (5 bases). Trimming removed 3 bases at V and 6 bases at J, with 18 bases between. The CDR3 is 15 amino acids. From germline, CDR1 is SGHDT and CDR2 YYEEEE.

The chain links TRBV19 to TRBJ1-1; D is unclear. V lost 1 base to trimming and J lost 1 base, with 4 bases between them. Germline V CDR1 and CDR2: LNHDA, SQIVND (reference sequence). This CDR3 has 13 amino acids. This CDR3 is CASSIVKNTEAFF. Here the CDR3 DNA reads TGTGCCAGTAGTATAGTCAAGAACACTGAAGCTTTCTTT. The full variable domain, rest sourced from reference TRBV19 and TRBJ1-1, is DGGITQSPKYLFRKEGQNVTLSCEQNLNHDAMYWYRQDPGQGLRLIYYSQIVNDFQKGDIAEGYSVSREKKESFPLTVTSAQKNPTAFYLCASSIVKNTEAFFGQGTRLTVV.

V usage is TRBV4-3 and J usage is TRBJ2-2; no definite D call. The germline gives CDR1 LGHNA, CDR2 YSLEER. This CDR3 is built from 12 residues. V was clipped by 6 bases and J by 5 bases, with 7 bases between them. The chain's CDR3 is CASSDDTGELFF. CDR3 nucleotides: TGCGCCAGCAGTGACGATACCGGGGAGCTGTTTTTT.

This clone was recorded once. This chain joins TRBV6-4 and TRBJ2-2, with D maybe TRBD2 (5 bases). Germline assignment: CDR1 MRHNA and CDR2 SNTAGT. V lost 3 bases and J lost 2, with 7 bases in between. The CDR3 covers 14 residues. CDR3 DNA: TGTGCCAGCAGTGAGGACTTTAACACCGGGGAGCTGTTTTTT. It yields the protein CASSEDFNTGELFF.

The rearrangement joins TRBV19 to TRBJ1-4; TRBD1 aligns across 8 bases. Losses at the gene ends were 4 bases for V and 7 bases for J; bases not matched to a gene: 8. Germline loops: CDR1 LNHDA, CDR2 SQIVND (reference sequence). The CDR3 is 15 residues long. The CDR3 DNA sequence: TGTGCCAGTAGTAATCGGACAGGGCTACCTGAAAAACTGTTTTTT. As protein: CASSNRTGLPEKLFF.

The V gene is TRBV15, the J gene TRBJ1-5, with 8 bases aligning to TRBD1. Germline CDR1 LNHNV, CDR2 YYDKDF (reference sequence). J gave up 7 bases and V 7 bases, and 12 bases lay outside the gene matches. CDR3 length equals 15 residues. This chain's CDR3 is CATTTRTGLGQPQHF. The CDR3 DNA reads TGTGCCACCACCACGAGGACAGGGCTAGGGCAGCCCCAGCATTTT.